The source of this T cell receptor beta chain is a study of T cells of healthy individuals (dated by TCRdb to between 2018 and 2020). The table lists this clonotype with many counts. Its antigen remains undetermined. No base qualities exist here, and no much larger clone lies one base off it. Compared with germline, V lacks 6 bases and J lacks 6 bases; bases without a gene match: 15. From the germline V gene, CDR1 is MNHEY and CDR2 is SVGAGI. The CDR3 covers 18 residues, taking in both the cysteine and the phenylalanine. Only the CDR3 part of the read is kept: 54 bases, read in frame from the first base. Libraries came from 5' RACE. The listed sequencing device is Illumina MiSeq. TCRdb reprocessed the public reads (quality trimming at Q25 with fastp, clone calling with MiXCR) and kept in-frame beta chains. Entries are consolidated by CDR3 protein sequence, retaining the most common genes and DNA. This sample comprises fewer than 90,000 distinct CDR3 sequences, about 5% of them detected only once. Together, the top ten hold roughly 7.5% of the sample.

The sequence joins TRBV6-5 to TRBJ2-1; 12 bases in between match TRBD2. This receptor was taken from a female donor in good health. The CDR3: CASRELAGGPPAGNEQFF. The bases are TGTGCCAGCAGAGAACTAGCGGGAGGCCCTCCGGCGGGCAATGAGCAGTTCTTC.